One sample yielded the 20 T cell receptor beta chains listed below, sequenced in a study of monozygotic twins with inflammatory bowel disease (dated by TCRdb to the late 2010s). Library preparation employed 5' RACE. Sequenced using an Illumina HiSeq 2500. With the reads reprocessed by TCRdb, a single entry stands for each CDR3 protein sequence and no DNA is reported. The sample's table covers approximately 160,000 distinct CDR3 sequences. Clones ranked in the top ten supply approximately 2.5% of the sample. The sample taken for sequencing was blood. All receptors derive from a human donor with ulcerative colitis or Crohn's disease, or a healthy co-twin of an affected twin (not recorded which).

The V gene is TRBV9, the J gene TRBJ1-4; TCRdb selects TRBD1, and the lack of DNA leaves this call unchecked. Per the germline V gene, CDR1 is SGDLS and CDR2 is YYNGEE. The CDR3 is 14 residues long. CDR3 residues: CASSADHRAEKLFF.

This chain connects TRBV9 to TRBJ2-1; TCRdb picks TRBD1, but there is no DNA to check that call. Looked up from germline, CDR1 is SGDLS and CDR2 is YYNGEE. CDR3 size: 14 residues. CDR3 in amino acids: CASSALRGLNEQFF.

This chain connects TRBV14 to TRBJ1-1; TCRdb gives TRBD1 as the D gene, but with no DNA this cannot be confirmed. This CDR3 comprises 14 residues. Germline CDR1 SGHDN, CDR2 FVKESK. This chain's CDR3 is CASSLSGTGGSAFF.

The V and J genes are TRBV20-1 and TRBJ2-5; the D gene TCRdb calls, TRBD2, cannot be checked with no DNA. CDR1 is DFQATT and CDR2 is SNEGSKA in the germline V gene (reference sequence). There are 16 residues in the CDR3. The CDR3 loop reads CSQLPALADVQETQYF.

V usage is TRBV3-1 and J usage is TRBJ1-4; TCRdb gives TRBD1 as the D gene, but with no DNA this cannot be confirmed. Germline CDR1 reads LGHDT; CDR2 reads YNNKEL (reference sequence). The CDR3 runs 17 residues. The CDR3 reads CASSPWTGRATNEKLFF.

This chain joins TRBV20-1 and TRBJ2-7. CDR1 DFQATT and CDR2 SNEGSKA come from the germline V gene (reference sequence). CDR3 length: 12 amino acids. The chain's CDR3 is CSARSDYYEQYF.

The rearrangement links TRBV6-2 or TRBV6-3 to TRBJ1-5. The CDR3 covers 15 residues. Germline-derived CDR1 and CDR2 are MNHEY and SVGEGT. This CDR3 reads CASSYRWASNQPQHF.

The chain employs TRBV9 and TRBJ2-1; the TRBD1 assignment by TCRdb is unverifiable without DNA. The CDR3 covers 15 residues. CDR1 is SGDLS and CDR2 is YYNGEE in the germline V gene. The CDR3 is CASSVGSGLVNEQFF.

The chain combines TRBV7-6 with TRBJ1-1; the TCRdb call, TRBD1, lacks DNA for checking. This CDR3 contains 14 residues. CDR1 and CDR2 (germline): SGHVS, FNYEAQ. CDR3 sequence: CASSNRRLNTEAFF. Variable domain in full (rest from reference TRBV7-6 and TRBJ1-1): GAGVSQSPRYKVTKRGQDVALRCDPISGHVSLYWYRQALGQGPEFLTYFNYEAQQDKSGLPNDRFSAERPEGSISTLTIQRTEQRDSAMYRCASSNRRLNTEAFFGQGTRLTVV.

The chain joins TRBV19 to TRBJ1-1. The germline V gene encodes CDR1 LNHDA and CDR2 SQIVND (reference sequence). The CDR3 contains 13 residues. CDR3 amino acids: CASSINGFTEAFF.

The chain has TRBV14 and TRBJ1-2. The V gene's germline CDR1 is SGHDN and CDR2 FVKESK. This CDR3 spans 14 amino acids. This CDR3 reads CASSRDHRTGGYTF.

The chain is built from TRBV10-3 and TRBJ2-7. The CDR3 consists of 14 residues. The germline V gene has CDR1 ENHRY and CDR2 SYGVKD. The CDR3 loop reads CAISESQRQYEQYF.

This chain links TRBV20-1 with TRBJ2-2. The CDR3 is 12 amino acids. Per the germline V gene, CDR1 is DFQATT and CDR2 is SNEGSKA (reference sequence). This CDR3 reads CSAKTYTGELFF.

V gene TRBV7-2 combines with J gene TRBJ2-7. The CDR3 has 13 amino acids. Germline V gene lookup returns CDR1 SGHTA and CDR2 FQGNSA. CDR3 protein: CASSLDGPYEQYF.

The rearrangement joins TRBV28 to TRBJ1-1; TCRdb's D call of TRBD1 is untestable without DNA. CDR1 MDHEN and CDR2 SYDVKM come from the germline V gene. The CDR3 consists of 13 residues. This CDR3 reads CASRSDRLTEAFF. The whole variable domain, filled in from reference TRBV28 and TRBJ1-1, reads DVKVTQSSRYLVKRTGEKVFLECVQDMDHENMFWYRQDPGLGLRLIYFSYDVKMKEKGDIPEGYSVSREKKERFSLILESASTNQTSMYLCASRSDRLTEAFFGQGTRLTVV.

The V and J genes are TRBV5-1 and TRBJ2-3; TCRdb calls TRBD1, which cannot be checked without DNA. This CDR3 has 16 amino acids. Germline CDR1 and CDR2: SGHRS and YFSETQ. CDR3: CASSPGGTGGTDTQYF.

The CDR3 reads CASSIVGTKEKLFF. V and J are TRBV19 and TRBJ1-4. This CDR3 is 14 amino acids long. CDR1 and CDR2 (germline): LNHDA, SQIVND (reference sequence).

The genes are TRBV27 and TRBJ2-7; TCRdb's D gene call, TRBD1, goes unchecked for lack of DNA. The CDR3 spans 15 residues. In germline, CDR1 is MNHEY, CDR2 SMNVEV (reference sequence). This chain's CDR3 is CASSLSPGGIYEQYF.

The chain couples TRBV7-2 to TRBJ2-1; there is no DNA to check the TCRdb D call of TRBD2. The CDR3 sequence is 13 residues long. Germline CDR1 and CDR2: SGHTA and FQGNSA. The CDR3 loop is CASSLHTESEQFF.

CDR3 residues: CATSDKDRVLNEQFF. The rearrangement uses TRBV24-1 and TRBJ2-1; TCRdb lists TRBD1, though no DNA is available to test this call. The germline V gene encodes CDR1 KGHDR and CDR2 SFDVKD. The CDR3 length is 15 residues.